The T cell receptor (beta chain) described here comes from a study of blood T cell repertoires in COVID-19. Turning to the study itself: There were acute and convalescent COVID-19 samples, and they came from the United States, Italy and Spain. PBMCs, B-cell-depleted T cells, or T cells provided the cDNA or gDNA that made up the material.

Everyone who took part was roughly 18 to 100 years old, and they came from about 25 US areas. Donors were grouped by their self-reported clinical history. Only in-frame clones appear in the TCRdb table, and some are missing; sequencing was by immunoSEQ multiplex PCR. The sample consists of around 200,000 clones, roughly 86% of them appearing once. V lost 5 bases to trimming and J lost 5 bases; unmatched junction nucleotides: 17. The CDR3 sequence is 18 residues long. Germline-derived CDR1 and CDR2 are SEHNR and FQNEAQ (reference sequence). The source is a young man with acute COVID-19. The V gene is TRBV7-9, the J gene TRBJ2-5; the match to TRBD1 covers 10 bases. Sequenced sample: PBMCs or T cells enriched from blood (not recorded which). CDR3 sequence (DNA): TGTGCCAGCAGCGGCGGACAGGGGGTAGGACTAGCCAGGGAGACCCAGTACTTC. Translation: CASSGGQGVGLARETQYF.